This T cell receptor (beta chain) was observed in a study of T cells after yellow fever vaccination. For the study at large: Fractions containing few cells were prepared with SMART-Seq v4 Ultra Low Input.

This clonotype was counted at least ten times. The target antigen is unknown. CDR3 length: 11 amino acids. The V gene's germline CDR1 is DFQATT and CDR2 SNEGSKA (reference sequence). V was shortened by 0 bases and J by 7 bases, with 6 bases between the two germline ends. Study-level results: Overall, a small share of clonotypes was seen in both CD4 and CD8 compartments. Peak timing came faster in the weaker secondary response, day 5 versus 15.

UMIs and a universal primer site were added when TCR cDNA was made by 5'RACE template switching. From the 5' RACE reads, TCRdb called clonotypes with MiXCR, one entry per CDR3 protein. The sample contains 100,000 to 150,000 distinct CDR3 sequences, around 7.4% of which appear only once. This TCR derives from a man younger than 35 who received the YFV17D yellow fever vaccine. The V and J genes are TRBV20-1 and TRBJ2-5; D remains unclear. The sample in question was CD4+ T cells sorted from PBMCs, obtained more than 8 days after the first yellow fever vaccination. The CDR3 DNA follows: TGCAGTGCTAGAGATCGGGTGACCCAGTACTTC. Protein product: CSARDRVTQYF.